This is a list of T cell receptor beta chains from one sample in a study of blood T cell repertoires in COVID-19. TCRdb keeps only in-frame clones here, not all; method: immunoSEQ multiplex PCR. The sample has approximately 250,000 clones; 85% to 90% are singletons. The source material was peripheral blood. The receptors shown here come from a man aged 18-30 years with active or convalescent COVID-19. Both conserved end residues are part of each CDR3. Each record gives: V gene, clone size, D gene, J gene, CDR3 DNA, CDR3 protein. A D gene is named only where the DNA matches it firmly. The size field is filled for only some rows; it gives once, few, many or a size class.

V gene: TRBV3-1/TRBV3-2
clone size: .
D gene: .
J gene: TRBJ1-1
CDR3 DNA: TGTGCCAGCAGCCCGACAGGGAACACTGAAGCTTTCTTT
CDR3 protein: CASSPTGNTEAFF

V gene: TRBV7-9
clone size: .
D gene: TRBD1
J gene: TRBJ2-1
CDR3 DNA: TGTGCCAGCAGCTTAGCCGGGACAGGATTCAATGAGCAGTTCTTC
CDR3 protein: CASSLAGTGFNEQFF

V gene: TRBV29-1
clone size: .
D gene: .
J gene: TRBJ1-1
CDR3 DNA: TGCAGCGTTGAAAGCTGGGAGGGCACTGAAGCTTTCTTT
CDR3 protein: CSVESWEGTEAFF

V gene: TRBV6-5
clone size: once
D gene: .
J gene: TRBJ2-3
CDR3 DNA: TGTGCCAGCAGTTTGGGGTTCCGGGACATCAGAGATACGCAGTATTTT
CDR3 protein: CASSLGFRDIRDTQYF

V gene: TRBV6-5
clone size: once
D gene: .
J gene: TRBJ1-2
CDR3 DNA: TGTGCCAGCAGTTACTCGAAGGTTGGGCTTAACTATGGCTACACCTTC
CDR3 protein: CASSYSKVGLNYGYTF

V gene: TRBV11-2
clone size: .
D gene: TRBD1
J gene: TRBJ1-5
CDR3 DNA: TGTGCCAGCAGCCCGGACAGGGGGAATCAGCCCCAGCATTTT
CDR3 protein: CASSPDRGNQPQHF

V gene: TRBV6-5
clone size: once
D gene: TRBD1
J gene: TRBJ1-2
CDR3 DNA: TGTGCCAGCAGAGACAATACAGGGGTAGGGTATGGCTACACCTTC
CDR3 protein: CASRDNTGVGYGYTF

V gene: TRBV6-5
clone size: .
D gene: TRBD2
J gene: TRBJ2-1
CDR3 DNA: TGTGCCAGCGGAATCCTAGCGGGGGCTGGTGAGCAGTTCTTC
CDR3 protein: CASGILAGAGEQFF

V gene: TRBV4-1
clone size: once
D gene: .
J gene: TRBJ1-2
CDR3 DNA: TGCGCCAGCAGCCAGATCGGGACTCTCTATGGCTACACCTTC
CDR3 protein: CASSQIGTLYGYTF

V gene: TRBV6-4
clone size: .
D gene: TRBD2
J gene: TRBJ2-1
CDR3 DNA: TGTGCCAGCAGTGAATACAGCGGGAGGGCTGATGAGCAGTTCTTC
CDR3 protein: CASSEYSGRADEQFF

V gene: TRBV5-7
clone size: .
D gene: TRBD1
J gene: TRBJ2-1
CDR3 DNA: TGTGCCAGCAGCGTGGGGACAGCCACGTCCTACAATGAGCAGTTCTTC
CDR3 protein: CASSVGTATSYNEQFF

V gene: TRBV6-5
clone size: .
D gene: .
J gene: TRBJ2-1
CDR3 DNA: TGTGCCAGCAGTCGGGACACGTACAATGAGCAGTTCTTC
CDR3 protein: CASSRDTYNEQFF

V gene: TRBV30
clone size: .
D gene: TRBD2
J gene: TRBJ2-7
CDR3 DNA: TGTGCCTGGATTAAAAGAAAACTAGCGGACAAATCCTACGAGCAGTACTTC
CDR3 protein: CAWIKRKLADKSYEQYF

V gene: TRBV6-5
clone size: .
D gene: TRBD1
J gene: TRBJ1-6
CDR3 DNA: TGTGCCAGCAGTTACTTCGCCGGGACAGCCGCACCCCTCCACTTT
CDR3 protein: CASSYFAGTAAPLHF

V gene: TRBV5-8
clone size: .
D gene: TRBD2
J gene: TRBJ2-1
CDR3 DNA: TGTGCCAGCAGCTCCAGCGGGAGGGAGGATGAGCAGTTCTTC
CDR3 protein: CASSSSGREDEQFF

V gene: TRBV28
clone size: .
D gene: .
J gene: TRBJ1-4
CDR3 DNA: TGTGCCAGCCAAAATGAAAAACTGTTTTTT
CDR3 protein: CASQNEKLFF

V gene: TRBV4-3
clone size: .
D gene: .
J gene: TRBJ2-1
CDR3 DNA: TGCGCCAGCAGCCAAGCTTTTAACAATGAGCAGTTCTTC
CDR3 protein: CASSQAFNNEQFF

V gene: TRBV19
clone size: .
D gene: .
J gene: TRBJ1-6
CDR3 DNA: TGTGCCAGTAGTATTATATCAGGGGATAATTCACCCCTCCACTTT
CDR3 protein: CASSIISGDNSPLHF

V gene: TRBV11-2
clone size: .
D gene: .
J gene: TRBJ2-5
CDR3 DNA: TGTGCCAGCAGCTTCTACGGGGGAGAGACCCAGTACTTC
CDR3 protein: CASSFYGGETQYF

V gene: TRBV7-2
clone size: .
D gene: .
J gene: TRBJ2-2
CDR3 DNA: TGTGCCAGCAGCTCCGGGATCCACACCGGGGAGCTGTTTTTT
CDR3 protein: CASSSGIHTGELFF

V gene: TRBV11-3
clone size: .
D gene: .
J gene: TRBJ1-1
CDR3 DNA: TGTGCCAGCAGCTCACAGGGAGGGGACACTGAAGCTTTCTTT
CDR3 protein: CASSSQGGDTEAFF

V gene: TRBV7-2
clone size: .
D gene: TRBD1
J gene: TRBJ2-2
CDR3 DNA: TGTGCCAGCAGCTTAACAGGGGTGGACACCGGGGAGCTGTTTTTT
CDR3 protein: CASSLTGVDTGELFF

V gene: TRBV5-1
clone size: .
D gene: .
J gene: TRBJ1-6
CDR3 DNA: TGCGCCAGCAGCTTGTCCCGGGAGAGTATCGGTTATTCACCCCTCCACTTT
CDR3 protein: CASSLSRESIGYSPLHF

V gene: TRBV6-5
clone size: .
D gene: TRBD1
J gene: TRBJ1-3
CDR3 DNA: TGTGCCAGCAGCCACCGCGAGACAGGGGGAAACACCATATATTTT
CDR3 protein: CASSHRETGGNTIYF

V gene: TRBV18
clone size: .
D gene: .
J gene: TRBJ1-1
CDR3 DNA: TGTGCCAGCTCACCCCCGGTGCCAACCACAGGTGAAGCTTTCTTT
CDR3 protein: CASSPPVPTTGEAFF

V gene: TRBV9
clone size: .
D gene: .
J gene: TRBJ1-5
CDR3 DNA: TGTGCCAGCAGCGTAGGGACAGAAGTGGGGCAGCCCCAGCATTTT
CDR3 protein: CASSVGTEVGQPQHF

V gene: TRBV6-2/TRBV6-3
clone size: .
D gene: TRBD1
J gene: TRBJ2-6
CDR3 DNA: TGTGCCAGCAGTTTCCAATCGACAGGGTACAAATCTGGGGCCAACGTCCTGACTTTC
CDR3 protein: CASSFQSTGYKSGANVLTF

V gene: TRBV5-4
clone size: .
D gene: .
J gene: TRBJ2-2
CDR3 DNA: TGTGCCAGCAGTCCGGACACCTCGAACACCGGGGAGCTGTTTTTT
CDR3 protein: CASSPDTSNTGELFF

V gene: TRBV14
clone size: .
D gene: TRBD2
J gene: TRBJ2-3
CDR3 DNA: TGTGCCAGCAGCCCGCTAGCGGGGGGTCCGACAGATACGCAGTATTTT
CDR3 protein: CASSPLAGGPTDTQYF

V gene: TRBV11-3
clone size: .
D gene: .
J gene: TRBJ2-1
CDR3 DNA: TGTGCCAGCAGCCCATTCGAGGGCGGCGTGGAGCAGTTCTTC
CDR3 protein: CASSPFEGGVEQFF

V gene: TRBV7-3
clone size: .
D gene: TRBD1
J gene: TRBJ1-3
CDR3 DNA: TGTGCCAGCAGCGCGGGACAGGGAAACACCATATATTTT
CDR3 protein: CASSAGQGNTIYF

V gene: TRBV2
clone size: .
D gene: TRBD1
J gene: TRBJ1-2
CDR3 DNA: TGTGCCAGCAGTAGACAGGGAGCTAACTATGGCTACACCTTC
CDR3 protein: CASSRQGANYGYTF

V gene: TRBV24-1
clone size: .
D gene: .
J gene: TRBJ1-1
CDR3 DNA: TGTGCCACCAGTGATTTGCTAGGGGCAGAAGCTTTCTTT
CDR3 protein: CATSDLLGAEAFF

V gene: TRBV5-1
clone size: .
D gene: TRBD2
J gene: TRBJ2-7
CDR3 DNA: TGCGCCAGCAGCTTGGGTACCGGGACTAGCGGTTTGTACGAGCAGTACTTC
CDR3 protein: CASSLGTGTSGLYEQYF

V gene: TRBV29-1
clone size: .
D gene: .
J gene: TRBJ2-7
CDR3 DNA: TGCAGCGTTGGTTCTTTGGGACAACTCTACGAGCAGTACTTC
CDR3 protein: CSVGSLGQLYEQYF

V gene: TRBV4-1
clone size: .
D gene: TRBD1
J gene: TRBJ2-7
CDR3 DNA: TGCGCCAGCAGCCCGGACAGGGGTCGAGCTTACGAGCAGTACTTC
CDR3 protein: CASSPDRGRAYEQYF

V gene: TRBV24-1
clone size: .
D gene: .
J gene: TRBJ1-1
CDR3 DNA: TGTGCCACCGAAAGTGCAGTTGGACAACTCGCTTTCTTT
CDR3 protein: CATESAVGQLAFF

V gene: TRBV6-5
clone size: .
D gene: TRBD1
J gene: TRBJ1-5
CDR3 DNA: TGTGCCAGCAGTACAACGGACAGGGGCAATCAGCCCCAGCATTTT
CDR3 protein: CASSTTDRGNQPQHF

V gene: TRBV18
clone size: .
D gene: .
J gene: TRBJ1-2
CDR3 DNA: TGTGCCAGCTCTCCGACAGGCGACTATGGCTACACCTTC
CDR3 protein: CASSPTGDYGYTF

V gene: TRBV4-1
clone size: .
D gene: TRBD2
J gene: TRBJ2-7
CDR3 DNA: TGCGCCAGCAGCGCTCCTCTAGCGGGGGTTTACGAGCAGTACTTC
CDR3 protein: CASSAPLAGVYEQYF

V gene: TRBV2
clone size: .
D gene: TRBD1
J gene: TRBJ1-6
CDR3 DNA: TGTGCCAGCGGGCGGACAGGGGGCGCAGAGTCACCCCTCCACTTT
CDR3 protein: CASGRTGGAESPLHF

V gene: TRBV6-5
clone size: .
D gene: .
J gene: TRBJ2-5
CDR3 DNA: TGTGCCAGCAGCTTTAGCGGACAAGAGACCCAGTACTTC
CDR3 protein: CASSFSGQETQYF

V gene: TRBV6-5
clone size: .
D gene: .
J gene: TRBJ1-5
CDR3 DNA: TGTGCCAGCTCAGAGACAAATCAGCCCCAGCATTTT
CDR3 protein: CASSETNQPQHF